This T cell receptor (beta chain) emerged from a study of response to subunit inactivated influenza vaccine. A single record per CDR3 protein comes from TCRdb applying MiXCR to the RT-PCR reads. The table shows around 490,000 distinct CDR3 sequences, with less than 10% occurring only once. Germline V CDR1 and CDR2: DFQATT, SNEGSKA (reference sequence). Trimming stripped 5 bases from V and 1 base from J, with 17 bases between. The CDR3 contains 16 residues. Study findings and constraints: It was suggested by the authors that few new T cells are recruited by each seasonal influenza vaccination.

As for this clonotype: Its specificity is not known.

The input for sequencing was PBMCs from blood, taken roughly 24 months after vaccination. This chain links TRBV20-1 with TRBJ2-2; D is unclear. This TCR was recovered from a man between 50 and 69 years old who received an inactivated influenza vaccine. The CDR3 here is CSAARTIPKNTGELFF. CDR3 bases: TGCAGTGCTGCGAGAACTATTCCCAAGAACACCGGGGAGCTGTTTTTT.